This TCR beta chain was profiled in a study of CD8 T cells in Susac syndrome. V lost 0 bases, J lost 2 bases, and 10 bases stayed unmatched. The CDR3 length is 18 residues. The V gene's germline CDR1 is DFQATT and CDR2 SNEGSKA (reference sequence). Reverse transcription of about 0.5 to 1 ug RNA used random hexamers. The CDR3 of TCR beta was amplified by immunoSEQ multiplex PCR across 54 Vbeta and 13 Jbeta. TCRdb analysed the immunoSEQ multiplex PCR reads with MiXCR anew, one entry per CDR3 protein. The sample shows 250,000 to 300,000 distinct CDR3 sequences, roughly 85% of them seen only once. Treatment-naive patients with stable or active relapsing-remitting disease served as multiple sclerosis controls. Through negative isolation, CD4+ and CD8+ T cells were obtained, while TEMRA cells were enriched using FACS.

The sequencing input was CD8+ T cells from PBMCs. The TCR was taken from a human donor with multiple sclerosis. The V gene is TRBV20-1, the J gene TRBJ2-7, with TRBD2 matching over 13 bases. The CDR3 reads CSARDAALAGGNPYEQYF. Written as DNA, the CDR3 is TGCAGTGCTAGAGATGCGGCACTAGCGGGAGGGAATCCCTACGAGCAGTACTTC.